The sequence of this T cell receptor beta chain was determined in a study of control samples from healthy donors and cancer patients. V was trimmed by 4 bases and J by 4 bases, leaving 15 bases between them. Germline V gives CDR1 SGHNT, CDR2 YYREEE (reference sequence). The CDR3 has 15 residues. Here immunoSEQ multiplex PCR was the method, and the copy in TCRdb shows in-frame clones only, minus some. The profile covers more than 110,000 clones, with approximately 91% appearing a single time and approximately 8.6% taken by the ten largest. This TCR derives from a woman between 25 and 40 years old in good health. Sequences were obtained from blood. This rearrangement joins TRBV5-4 to TRBJ2-1, with D perhaps TRBD2 (5 bases). This CDR3 reads CASSKNSGGYNEQFF. As DNA, the CDR3 is TGTGCCAGCAGCAAAAACAGCGGTGGTTACAATGAGCAGTTCTTC.